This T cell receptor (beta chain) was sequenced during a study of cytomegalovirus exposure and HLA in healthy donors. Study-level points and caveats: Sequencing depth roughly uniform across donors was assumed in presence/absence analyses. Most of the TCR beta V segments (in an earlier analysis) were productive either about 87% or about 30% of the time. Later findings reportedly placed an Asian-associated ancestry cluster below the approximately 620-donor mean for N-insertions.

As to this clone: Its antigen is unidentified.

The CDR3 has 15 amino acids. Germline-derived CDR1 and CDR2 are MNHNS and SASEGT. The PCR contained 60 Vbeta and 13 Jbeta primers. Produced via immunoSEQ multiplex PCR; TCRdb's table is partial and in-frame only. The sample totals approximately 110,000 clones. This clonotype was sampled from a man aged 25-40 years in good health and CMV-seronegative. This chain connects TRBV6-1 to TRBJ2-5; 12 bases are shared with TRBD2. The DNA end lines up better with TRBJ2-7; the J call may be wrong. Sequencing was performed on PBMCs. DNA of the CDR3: TGTGCCAGCAGTACTCTAGCGGGAGGGCAAGGCGAGCAGTACTTC. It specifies CASSTLAGGQGEQYF.